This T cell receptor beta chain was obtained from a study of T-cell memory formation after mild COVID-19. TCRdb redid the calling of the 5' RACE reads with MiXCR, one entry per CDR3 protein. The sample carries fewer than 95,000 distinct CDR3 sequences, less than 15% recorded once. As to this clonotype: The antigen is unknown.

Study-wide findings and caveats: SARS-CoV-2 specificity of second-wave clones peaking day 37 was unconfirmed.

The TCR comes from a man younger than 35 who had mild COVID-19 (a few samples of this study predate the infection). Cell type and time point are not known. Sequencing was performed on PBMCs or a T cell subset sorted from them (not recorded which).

As DNA, the CDR3 is TGTGCCAGCAGTGGGCTAGCGGGGGGTTCCTACAATGAGCAGTTCTTC. Protein product: CASSGLAGGSYNEQFF. The rearrangement joins TRBV2 to TRBJ2-1, with 11 positions matching TRBD2. This CDR3 is built from 16 residues. The junction had 3 bases not matched to a gene; V was cut back by 4 bases and J by 1 base. From germline, CDR1 is SNHLY and CDR2 FYNNEI.